The present T cell receptor beta chain was sequenced within a study of radiation and T cells in renal cell carcinoma. In the study overall: Nephrectomy followed 15 Gy stereotactic body radiation by 4 weeks.

Profiled with immunoSEQ multiplex PCR; TCRdb holds only in-frame clones, not every one. The sample shows 150,000 or so clones, about 88% of them seen only once. The V gene's germline CDR1 is SGHRS and CDR2 YFSETQ. V dropped 0 bases and J dropped 7; count of bases not matched to a gene: 2. This CDR3 comprises 15 residues. The time point was: baseline pretreatment blood. Treatment noted: 15 Gy SBRT to primary tumor, nephrectomy 4 weeks later. This sequence joins TRBV5-1 and TRBJ2-4; 12 positions match TRBD2. The receptor was isolated from a woman in her 70s with renal cell carcinoma. Sequencing was performed on blood, taken from a patient whose treatment included radiotherapy and nephrectomy. DNA for the CDR3: TGCGCCAGCAGCTTGGGGACTAGCGGGGTGAACATTCAGTACTTC. It encodes CASSLGTSGVNIQYF.